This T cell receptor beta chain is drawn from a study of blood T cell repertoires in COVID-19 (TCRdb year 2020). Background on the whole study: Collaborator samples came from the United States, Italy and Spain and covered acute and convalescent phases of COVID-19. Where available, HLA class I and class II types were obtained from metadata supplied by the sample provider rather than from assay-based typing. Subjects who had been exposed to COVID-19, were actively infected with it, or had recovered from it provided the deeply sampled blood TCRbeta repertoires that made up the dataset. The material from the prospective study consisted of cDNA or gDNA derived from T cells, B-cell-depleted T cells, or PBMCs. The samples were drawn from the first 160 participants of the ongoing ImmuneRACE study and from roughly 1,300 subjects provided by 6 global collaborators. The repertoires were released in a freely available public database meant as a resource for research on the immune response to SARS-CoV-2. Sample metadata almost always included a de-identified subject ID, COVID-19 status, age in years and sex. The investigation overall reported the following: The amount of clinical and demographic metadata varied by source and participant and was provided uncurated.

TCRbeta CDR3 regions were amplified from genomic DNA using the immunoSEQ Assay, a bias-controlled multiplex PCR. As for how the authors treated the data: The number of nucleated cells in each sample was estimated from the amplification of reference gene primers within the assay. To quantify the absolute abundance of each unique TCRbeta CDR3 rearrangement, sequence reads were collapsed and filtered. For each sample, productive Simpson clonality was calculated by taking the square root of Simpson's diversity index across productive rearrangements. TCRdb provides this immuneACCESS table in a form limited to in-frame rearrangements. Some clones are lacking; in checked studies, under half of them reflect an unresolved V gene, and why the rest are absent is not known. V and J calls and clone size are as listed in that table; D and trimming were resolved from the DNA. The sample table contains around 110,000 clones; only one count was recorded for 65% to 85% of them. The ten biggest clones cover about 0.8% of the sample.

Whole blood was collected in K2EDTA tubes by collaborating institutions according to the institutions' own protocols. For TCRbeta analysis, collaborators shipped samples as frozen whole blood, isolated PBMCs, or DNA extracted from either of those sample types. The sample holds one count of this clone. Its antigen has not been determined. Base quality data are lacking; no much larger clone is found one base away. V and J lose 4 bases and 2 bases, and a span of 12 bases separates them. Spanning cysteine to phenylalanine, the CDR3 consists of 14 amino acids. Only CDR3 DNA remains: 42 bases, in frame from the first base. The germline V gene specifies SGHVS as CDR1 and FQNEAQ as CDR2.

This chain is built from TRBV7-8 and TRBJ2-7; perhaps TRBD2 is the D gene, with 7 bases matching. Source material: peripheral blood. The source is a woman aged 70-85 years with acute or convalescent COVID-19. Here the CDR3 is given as CASSSPGGPYEQYF. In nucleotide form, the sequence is TGTGCCAGCAGCTCCCCCGGGGGGCCCTACGAGCAGTACTTC.